The present T cell receptor (beta chain) was sequenced within a study of T cell repertoires in cytomegalovirus infection. In the study overall: Selection of CMV epitopes for the study included recently identified HLA-C-restricted and well-studied HLA-B-restricted ones. Public TCR beta signature analysis indicated the presence of both CMV infection and matching HLA type. The study, taken as a whole, reports: In two of eight donors, the top clonotype was HLA-C-restricted CMV-specific.

TCRdb recomputed calls from the reads with MiXCR, one row per CDR3 protein. The table records approximately 150,000 distinct CDR3 sequences, about a fifth of them present only once. This clonotype was found many times. Its matching antigen is unknown. V lost 2 bases and J lost 4, with 11 bases in between. The CDR3 is 14 residues long. The V gene's germline CDR1 is MNHEY and CDR2 SVGAGI. This clonotype was sampled from a human donor in good health (CMV status not recorded). Some clones in this sample may be carry-over from other donors' samples. The sequencing used CD8+ T cells from cultured PBMCs, collected from culture after CMV antigen stimulation. The chain combines TRBV6-5 with TRBJ1-2; weak D call: TRBD1 (5 bases). For the CDR3, the DNA is TGTGCCAGCAGTTACAATAGGGGCCGCTATGGCTACACCTTC. This translates into CASSYNRGRYGYTF.